This T cell receptor beta chain is drawn from a study of shared clonotypes between healthy human individuals. Whole-study findings and limits: Sampling included only blood; tissue repertoires likely differ. Naive subsets generally had larger estimated richness than memory subsets.

The CDR3 totals 14 residues. Germline CDR1 reads SNHLY; CDR2 reads FYNNEI. V shed 9 bases and J 2 bases; nucleotides not matched to a gene: 4. Positively selected for CCR7, the CD45RO-negative cells used as naive CD8 cells excluded terminally differentiated effector memory CD45RA+ cells. Donors were healthy HIV-negative adults without recently reported acute infections or vaccinations. Note on this clone: Its antigen remains unknown.

Sequencing was performed with immunoSEQ multiplex PCR; in TCRdb, only in-frame clones are kept and a portion is missing. This table has about 2 million clones, approximately 94% appearing once. The gene calls are TRBV2 and TRBJ2-1, with 10 bases matching TRBD1. Input material: naive CD8+ T cells sorted from blood. This sequence was found in a man between 18 and 35 years old in good health. The CDR3 DNA sequence: TGTGCCAGAACCGGGACAGGGGCCTACAATGAGCAGTTCTTC. It is translated as CARTGTGAYNEQFF.